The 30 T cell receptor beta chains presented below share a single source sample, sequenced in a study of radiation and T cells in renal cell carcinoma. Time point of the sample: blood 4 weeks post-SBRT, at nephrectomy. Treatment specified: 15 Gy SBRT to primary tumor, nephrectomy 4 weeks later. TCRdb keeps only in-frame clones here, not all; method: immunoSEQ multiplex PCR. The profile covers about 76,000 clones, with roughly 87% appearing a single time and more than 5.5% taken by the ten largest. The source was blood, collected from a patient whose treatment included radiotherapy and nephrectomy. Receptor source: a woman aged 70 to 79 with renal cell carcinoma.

The CDR3 nucleotides read TGTGCCAGCAGTTTCTCGGGGTCAAATCAGCCCCAGCATTTT. Encoded protein: CASSFSGSNQPQHF. The chain has TRBV6-1 and TRBJ1-5; D is undetermined. Trimming left V 5 bases short and J 4 bases short, with 12 bases between. CDR3 length: 14 residues. Germline CDR1 is MNHNS and CDR2 is SASEGT.

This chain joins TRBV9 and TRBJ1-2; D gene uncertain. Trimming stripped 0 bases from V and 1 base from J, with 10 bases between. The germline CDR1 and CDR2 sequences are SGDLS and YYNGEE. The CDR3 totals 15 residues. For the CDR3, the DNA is TGTGCCAGCAGCGTAGGACCGCTTATTAACTATGGCTACACCTTC. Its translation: CASSVGPLINYGYTF.

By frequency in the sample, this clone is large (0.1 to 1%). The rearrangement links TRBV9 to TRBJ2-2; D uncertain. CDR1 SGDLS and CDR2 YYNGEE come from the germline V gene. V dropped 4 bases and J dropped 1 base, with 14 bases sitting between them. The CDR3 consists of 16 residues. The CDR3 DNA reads TGTGCCAGCAGCTCCCCGAGGACCGTGAACACCGGGGAGCTGTTTTTT. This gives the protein CASSSPRTVNTGELFF.

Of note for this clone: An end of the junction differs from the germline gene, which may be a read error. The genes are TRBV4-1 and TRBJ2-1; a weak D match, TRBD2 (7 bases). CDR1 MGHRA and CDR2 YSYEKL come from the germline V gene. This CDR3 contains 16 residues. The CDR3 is CASSQTLGGGYHEQFF. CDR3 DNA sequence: TGCGCCAGCAGCCAAACTCTAGGGGGGGGCTACCATGAGCAGTTCTTC.

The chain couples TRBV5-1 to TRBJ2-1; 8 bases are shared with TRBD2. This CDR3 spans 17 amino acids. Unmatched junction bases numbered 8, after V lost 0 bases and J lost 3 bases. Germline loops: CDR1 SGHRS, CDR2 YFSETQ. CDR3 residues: CASSLAGVGTSYNEQFF. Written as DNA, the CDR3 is TGCGCCAGCAGCTTGGCCGGGGTCGGGACTAGCTACAATGAGCAGTTCTTC.

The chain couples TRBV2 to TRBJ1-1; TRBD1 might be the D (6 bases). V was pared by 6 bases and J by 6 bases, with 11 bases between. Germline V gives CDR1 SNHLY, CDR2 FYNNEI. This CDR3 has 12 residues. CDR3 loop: CASSVWGPEAFF. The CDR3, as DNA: TGTGCCAGCAGCGTGTGGGGGCCTGAAGCTTTCTTT.

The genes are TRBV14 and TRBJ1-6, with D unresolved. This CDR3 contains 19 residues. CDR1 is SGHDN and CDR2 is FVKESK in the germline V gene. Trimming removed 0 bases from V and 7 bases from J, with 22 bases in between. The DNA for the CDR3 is TGTGCCAGCAGCCAAGAAGGGAAGGTCTTAGGGAGTGGGAATTCACCCCTCCACTTT. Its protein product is CASSQEGKVLGSGNSPLHF.

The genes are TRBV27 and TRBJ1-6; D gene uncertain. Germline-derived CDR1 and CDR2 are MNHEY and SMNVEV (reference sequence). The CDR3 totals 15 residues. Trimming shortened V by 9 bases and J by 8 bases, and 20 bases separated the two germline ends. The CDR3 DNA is TGTGCCAGTCTCAGAGATGGAAGTCGCGATTCACCCCTCCACTTT. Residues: CASLRDGSRDSPLHF.

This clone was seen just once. This CDR3 is CASSYSTGMNTEAFF. The CDR3 nucleotides read TGTGCCAGCAGTTACTCCACAGGGATGAACACTGAAGCTTTCTTT. This chain uses TRBV6-5 with TRBJ1-1; possibly TRBD1 for D (6 bases). V shed 0 bases and J shed 0 bases, with 8 bases lying between them. The CDR3 sequence is 15 residues long. Germline-derived CDR1 and CDR2 are MNHEY and SVGAGI.

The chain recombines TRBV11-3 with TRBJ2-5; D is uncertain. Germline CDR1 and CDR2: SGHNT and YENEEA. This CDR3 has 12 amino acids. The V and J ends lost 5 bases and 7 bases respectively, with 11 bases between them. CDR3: CASSHPGTTQYF. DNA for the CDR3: TGTGCCAGCAGCCACCCAGGCACGACCCAGTACTTC.

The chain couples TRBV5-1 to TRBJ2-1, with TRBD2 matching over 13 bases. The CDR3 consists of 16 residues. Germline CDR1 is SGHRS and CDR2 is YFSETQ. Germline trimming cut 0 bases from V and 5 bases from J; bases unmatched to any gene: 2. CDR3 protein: CASSLGGLAGNNEQFF. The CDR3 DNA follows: TGCGCCAGCAGCTTGGGGGGACTAGCGGGGAACAATGAGCAGTTCTTC.

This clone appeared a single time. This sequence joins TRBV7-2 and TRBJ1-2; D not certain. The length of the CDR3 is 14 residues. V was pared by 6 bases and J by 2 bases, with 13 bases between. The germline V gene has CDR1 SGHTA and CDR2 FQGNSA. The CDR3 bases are TGTGCCAGCAGTTTTGACGGCGGGAACTATGGCTACACCTTC. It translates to CASSFDGGNYGYTF. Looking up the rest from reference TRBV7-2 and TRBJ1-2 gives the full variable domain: GAGVSQSPSNKVTEKGKDVELRCDPISGHTALYWYRQSLGQGLEFLIYFQGNSAPDKSGLPSDRFSAERTGGSVSTLTIQRTQQEDSAVYLCASSFDGGNYGYTFGSGTRLTVV.

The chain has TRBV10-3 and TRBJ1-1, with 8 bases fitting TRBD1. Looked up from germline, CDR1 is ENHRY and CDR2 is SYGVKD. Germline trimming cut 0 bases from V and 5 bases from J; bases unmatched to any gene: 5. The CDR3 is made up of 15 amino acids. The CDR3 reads CAISESGQGGTEAFF. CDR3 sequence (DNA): TGTGCCATCAGTGAGTCAGGACAGGGCGGTACTGAAGCTTTCTTT.

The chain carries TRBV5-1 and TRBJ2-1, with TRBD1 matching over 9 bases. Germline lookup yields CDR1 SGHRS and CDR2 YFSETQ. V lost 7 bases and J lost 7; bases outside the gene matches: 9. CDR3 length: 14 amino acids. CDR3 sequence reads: CASDPGTGWNEQFF. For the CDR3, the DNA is TGCGCCAGCGATCCCGGGACAGGGTGGAATGAGCAGTTCTTC. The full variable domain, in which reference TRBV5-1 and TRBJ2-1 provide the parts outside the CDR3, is KAGVTQTPRYLIKTRGQQVTLSCSPISGHRSVSWYQQTPGQGLQFLFEYFSETQRNKGNFPGRFSGRQFSNSRSEMNVSTLELGDSALYLCASDPGTGWNEQFFGPGTRLTVL.

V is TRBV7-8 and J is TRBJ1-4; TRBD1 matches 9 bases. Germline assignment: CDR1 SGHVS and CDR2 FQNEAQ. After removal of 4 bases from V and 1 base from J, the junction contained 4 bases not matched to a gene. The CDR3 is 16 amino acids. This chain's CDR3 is CASSSQGAQTNEKLFF. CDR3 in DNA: TGTGCCAGCAGCTCACAGGGGGCCCAAACTAATGAAAAACTGTTTTTT.

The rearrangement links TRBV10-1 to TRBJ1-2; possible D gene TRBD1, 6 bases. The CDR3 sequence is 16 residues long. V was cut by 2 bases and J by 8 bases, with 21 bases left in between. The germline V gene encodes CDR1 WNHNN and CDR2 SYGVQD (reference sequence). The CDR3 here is CASSEPSGTSDVGYTF. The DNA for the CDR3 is TGCGCCAGCAGTGAGCCGTCGGGGACATCGGACGTAGGCTACACCTTC.

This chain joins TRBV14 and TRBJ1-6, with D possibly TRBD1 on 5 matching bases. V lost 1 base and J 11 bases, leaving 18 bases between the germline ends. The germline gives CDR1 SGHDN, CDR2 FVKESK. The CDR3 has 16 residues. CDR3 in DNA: TGTGCCAGCAGCCAAGTTACCGGGGGATTCGGTCCACCCCTCCACTTT. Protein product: CASSQVTGGFGPPLHF.

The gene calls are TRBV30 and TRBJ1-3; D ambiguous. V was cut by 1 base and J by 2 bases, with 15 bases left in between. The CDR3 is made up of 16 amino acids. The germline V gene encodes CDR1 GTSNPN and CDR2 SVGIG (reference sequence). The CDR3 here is CAWSGGRHETGNTIYF. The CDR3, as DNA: TGTGCCTGGAGTGGGGGTAGGCATGAGACTGGAAACACCATATATTTT.

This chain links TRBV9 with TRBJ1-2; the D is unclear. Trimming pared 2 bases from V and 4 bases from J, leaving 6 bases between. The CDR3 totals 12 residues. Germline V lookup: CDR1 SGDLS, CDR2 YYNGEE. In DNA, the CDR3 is TGTGCCAGCAGCGTCGGCGGCTATGGCTACACCTTC. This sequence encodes CASSVGGYGYTF.

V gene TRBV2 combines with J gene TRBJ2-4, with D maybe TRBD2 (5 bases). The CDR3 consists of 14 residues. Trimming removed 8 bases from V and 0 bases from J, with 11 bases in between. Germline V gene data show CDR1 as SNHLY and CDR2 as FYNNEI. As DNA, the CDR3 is TGTGCCAGCGGGCGGGTAAGAGCCAAAAACATTCAGTACTTC. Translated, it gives CASGRVRAKNIQYF.

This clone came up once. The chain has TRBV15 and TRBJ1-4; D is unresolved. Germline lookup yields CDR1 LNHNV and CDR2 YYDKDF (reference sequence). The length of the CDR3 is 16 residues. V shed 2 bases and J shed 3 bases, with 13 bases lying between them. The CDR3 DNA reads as TGTGCCACCAGCAGACCCCCCCCTTGGGCTAATGAAAAACTGTTTTTT. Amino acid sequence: CATSRPPPWANEKLFF. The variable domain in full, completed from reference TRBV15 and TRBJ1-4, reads DAMVIQNPRYQVTQFGKPVTLSCSQTLNHNVMYWYQQKSSQAPKLLFHYYDKDFNNEADTPDNFQSRRPNTSFCFLDIRSPGLGDTAMYLCATSRPPPWANEKLFFGSGTQLSVL.

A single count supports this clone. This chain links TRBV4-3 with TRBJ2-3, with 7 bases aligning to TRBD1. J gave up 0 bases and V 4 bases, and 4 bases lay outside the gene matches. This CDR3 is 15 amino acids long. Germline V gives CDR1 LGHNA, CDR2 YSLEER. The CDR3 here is CASSLRDSSTDTQYF. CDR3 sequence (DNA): TGCGCCAGCAGCCTAAGGGACAGCAGCACAGATACGCAGTATTTT.

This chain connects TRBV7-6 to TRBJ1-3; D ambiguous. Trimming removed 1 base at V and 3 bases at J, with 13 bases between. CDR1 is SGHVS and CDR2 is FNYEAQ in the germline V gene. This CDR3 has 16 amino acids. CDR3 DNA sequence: TGTGCCAGCAGCTTAGTTCAAGGAGGCGGTGGAAACACCATATATTTT. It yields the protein CASSLVQGGGGNTIYF.

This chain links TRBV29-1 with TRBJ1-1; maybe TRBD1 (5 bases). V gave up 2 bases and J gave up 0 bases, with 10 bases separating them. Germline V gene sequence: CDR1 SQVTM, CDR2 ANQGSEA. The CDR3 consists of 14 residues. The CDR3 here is CSVESDRLNTEAFF. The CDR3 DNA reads TGCAGCGTTGAATCTGACAGACTGAACACTGAAGCTTTCTTT.

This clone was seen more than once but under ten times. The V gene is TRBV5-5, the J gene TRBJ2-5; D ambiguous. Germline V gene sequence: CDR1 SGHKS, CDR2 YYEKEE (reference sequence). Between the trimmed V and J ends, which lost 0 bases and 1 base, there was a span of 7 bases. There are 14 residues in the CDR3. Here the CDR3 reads CASSLGTVQETQYF. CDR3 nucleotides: TGTGCCAGCAGCTTGGGGACGGTCCAAGAGACCCAGTACTTC.

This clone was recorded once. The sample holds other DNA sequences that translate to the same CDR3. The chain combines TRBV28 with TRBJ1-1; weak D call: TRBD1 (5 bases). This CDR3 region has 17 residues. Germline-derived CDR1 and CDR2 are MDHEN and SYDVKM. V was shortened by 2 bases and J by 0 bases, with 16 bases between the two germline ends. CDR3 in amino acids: CASSLLGQGLMNTEAFF. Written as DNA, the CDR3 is TGTGCCAGCAGTTTACTCGGGCAGGGCCTCATGAACACTGAAGCTTTCTTT. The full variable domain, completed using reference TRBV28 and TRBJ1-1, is DVKVTQSSRYLVKRTGEKVFLECVQDMDHENMFWYRQDPGLGLRLIYFSYDVKMKEKGDIPEGYSVSREKKERFSLILESASTNQTSMYLCASSLLGQGLMNTEAFFGQGTRLTVV.

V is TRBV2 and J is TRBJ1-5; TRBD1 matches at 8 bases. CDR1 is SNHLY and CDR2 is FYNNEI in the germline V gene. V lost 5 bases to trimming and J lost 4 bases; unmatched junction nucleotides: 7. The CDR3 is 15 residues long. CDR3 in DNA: TGTGCCAGCAGTCGACAGGGGCAGCCAAATCAGCCCCAGCATTTT. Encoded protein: CASSRQGQPNQPQHF.

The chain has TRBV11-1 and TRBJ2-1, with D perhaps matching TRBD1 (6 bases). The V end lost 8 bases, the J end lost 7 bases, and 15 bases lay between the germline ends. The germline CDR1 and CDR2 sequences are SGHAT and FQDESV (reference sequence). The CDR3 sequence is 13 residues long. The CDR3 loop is CASSRGGRNEQFF. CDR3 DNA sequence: TGTGCCAGCTCCAGGGGCGGCCGGAATGAGCAGTTCTTC.

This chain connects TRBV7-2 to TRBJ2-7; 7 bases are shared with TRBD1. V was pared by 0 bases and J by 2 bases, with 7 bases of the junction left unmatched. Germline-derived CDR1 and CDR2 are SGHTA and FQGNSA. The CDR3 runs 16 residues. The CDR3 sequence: CASSLANRGTPYEQYF. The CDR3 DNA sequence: TGTGCCAGCAGCTTAGCAAACAGGGGTACCCCCTACGAGCAGTACTTC.

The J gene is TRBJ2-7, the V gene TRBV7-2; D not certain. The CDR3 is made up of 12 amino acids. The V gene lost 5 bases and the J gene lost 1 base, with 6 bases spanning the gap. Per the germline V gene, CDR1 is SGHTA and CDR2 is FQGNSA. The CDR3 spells CASSRGSYEQYF. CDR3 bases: TGTGCCAGCAGCAGAGGATCCTACGAGCAGTACTTC.